One sample yielded the 7 T cell receptor beta chains listed below, sequenced in a study of human T cells and chemical hapten exposure. TCRdb processed the RACE reads anew with MiXCR; each CDR3 protein has one entry. The sample lists 85,000 or so distinct CDR3 sequences, about 11% occurring once. Time point described: patch test 1, 2 weeks after DPC sensitization. Stated treatment: therapeutic diphenylcyclopropenone sensitization with weekly scalp DPC. Sequenced material: whole blood, taken in connection with sensitization to the hapten diphenylcyclopropenone (DPC). Receptor source: a woman in her 50s with alopecia areata. Some clones in this sample may be carry-over from other donors' samples.

This sequence joins TRBV27 and TRBJ1-2; tentatively, D is TRBD1 (5 bases). The V gene lost 6 bases and the J gene lost 2 bases, with 16 bases spanning the gap. Germline loops: CDR1 MNHEY, CDR2 SMNVEV (reference sequence). The CDR3 is 15 residues long. CDR3 region: CASRRDETGNYGYTF. The DNA for the CDR3 is TGTGCCAGCAGGCGGGACGAGACGGGGAACTATGGCTACACCTTC.

Concerning this clonotype: It may be a read error: a sequence one base away is much more abundant. This chain links TRBV2 with TRBJ1-1, with 7 positions matching TRBD1. Trimming took 9 bases from V and 0 from J; bases not matched to a gene: 4. The CDR3 runs 13 residues. The germline CDR1 and CDR2 sequences are SNHLY and FYNNEI. The DNA for the CDR3 is TGTGCCAGTGAGGGGGCGGTGAACACTGAAGCTTTCTTT. Its translation is CASEGAVNTEAFF.

DNA for the CDR3: TGCAGTGCCCCGGATCCGGGACAGGGCGGAAACGAGCAGTACTTC. Translation gives CSAPDPGQGGNEQYF. The rearrangement uses TRBV20-1 and TRBJ2-7, with 9 bases aligning to TRBD1. The CDR3 runs 15 residues. J was trimmed by 5 bases and V by 6 bases; bases with no gene match: 14. The germline V gene encodes CDR1 DFQATT and CDR2 SNEGSKA (reference sequence).

In its sample, this clonotype was seen many times. The chain is built from TRBV28 and TRBJ2-2, with D uncertain. The germline gives CDR1 MDHEN, CDR2 SYDVKM. Deletions cut 6 bases from V and 6 bases from J, with 5 bases between. This CDR3 spans 11 amino acids. In DNA, the CDR3 is TGTGCCAGCAGGACTGCCGGGGAGCTGTTTTTT. The encoded protein is CASRTAGELFF.

This clonotype was seen once. V usage is TRBV20-1 and J usage is TRBJ1-1, with 11 bases that match TRBD1. CDR1 is DFQATT, CDR2 SNEGSKA, per germline (reference sequence). The V gene end was trimmed by 2 bases and the J gene end by 6 bases; junction bases not matched to a gene: 2. The CDR3 spans 13 residues. The CDR3, as DNA: TGCAGTGCTAGAAAGGACAGGGGGCCTGAAGCTTTCTTT. Translated, it gives CSARKDRGPEAFF.

This clonotype was seen more than once but under ten times. The chain uses TRBV10-3 and TRBJ2-1, with D unclear. V lost 4 bases and J lost 0, with 7 bases in between. The germline V gene encodes CDR1 ENHRY and CDR2 SYGVKD. This CDR3 region has 14 residues. The CDR3 loop is CAISGRNSYNEQFF. In nucleotides, the CDR3 is TGTGCCATCAGTGGACGGAACTCCTACAATGAGCAGTTCTTC.

This chain joins TRBV7-2 and TRBJ2-7; D is uncertain. The germline CDR1 and CDR2 sequences are SGHTA and FQGNSA. V lost 5 bases and J 3 bases, leaving 11 bases between the germline ends. The CDR3 consists of 13 residues. CDR3 loop: CASSQRADYEQYF. The CDR3 DNA is TGTGCCAGCAGCCAACGGGCCGACTACGAGCAGTACTTC.